This is a list of T cell receptor beta chains from one sample in a study of PD-L1 blockade in urothelial cancer. Method: immunoSEQ multiplex PCR; TCRdb's copy keeps in-frame clones and lacks some. The sample has some 100,000 clones; roughly 90% are singletons. The sequences come from PBMCs, collected around atezolizumab (anti-PD-L1) treatment. Receptors originate from an elderly woman with urothelial cancer. The CDR3 runs from the conserved cysteine through the conserved F or W. The order of the fields is V gene, clone size, J gene, D gene, CDR3 DNA, CDR3 protein. D genes are given only for firm matches. Size values are once, few and many counts, or a class for expanded clones, and some rows have none.

>TRBV28|NA|TRBJ1-4|TRBD1
TGTGCCAGCAGCCGCCCGGGACAGGGCAATGAAAAACTGTTTTTT
CASSRPGQGNEKLFF
>TRBV28|NA|TRBJ2-5|NA
TGTGCCAGCAGTTTATCCGAGCGGGACCAAGAGACCCAGTACTTC
CASSLSERDQETQYF
>TRBV5-1|NA|TRBJ2-3|NA
TGCGCCAGCAGCTTGTGGGGAGGAGGGGCAGATACGCAGTATTTT
CASSLWGGGADTQYF
>TRBV27|NA|TRBJ2-2|NA
TGTGCCAGCAGTAAACTGAACACCGGGGAGCTGTTTTTT
CASSKLNTGELFF
>TRBV18|NA|TRBJ2-2|NA
TGTGCCAGCTCCCTCAGGGGTCGGACCGGGGAGCTGTTTTTT
CASSLRGRTGELFF
>TRBV7-2|NA|TRBJ2-2|TRBD2
TGTGCCAGCAGCCCCGTAGCGGGAGGGGGTGGGACCGGGGAGCTGTTTTTT
CASSPVAGGGGTGELFF
>TRBV11-3|NA|TRBJ2-5|NA
TGTGCCAGCAGCTCTCCCGGGACAAGGGAGACCCAGTACTTC
CASSSPGTRETQYF
>TRBV18|NA|TRBJ2-7|NA
TGTGCCAGCTCACCACCCGACAGTCCTTTCTCCTACGAGCAGTACTTC
CASSPPDSPFSYEQYF
>TRBV4-2|NA|TRBJ2-1|NA
TGTGCCAGCAGCCAAGCGGAGGACGAGTTCAATGAGCAGTTCTTC
CASSQAEDEFNEQFF
>TRBV7-6|NA|TRBJ2-5|TRBD1
TGTGCCAGCAGCAAGGACAGGGGGAGAGGAGAGACCCAGTACTTC
CASSKDRGRGETQYF
>TRBV30|NA|TRBJ1-2|NA
TGTGCCTGGAGTGTACAGACCGGCCCGTCTTATGGCTACACCTTC
CAWSVQTGPSYGYTF
>TRBV7-2|NA|TRBJ1-5|TRBD1
TGTGCCAGCAGCTGGACCGGGACAGATAGCAATCAGCCCCAGCATTTT
CASSWTGTDSNQPQHF
>TRBV2|NA|TRBJ2-1|TRBD2
TGTGCCAGCAGTGGACGGACTAGCGGGGGCGAGCAGTTCTTC
CASSGRTSGGEQFF
>TRBV19|NA|TRBJ2-1|TRBD1
TGTGCCAGTAGTATAGCCAGGGGGCGAAGAGATGAGCAGTTCTTC
CASSIARGRRDEQFF
>TRBV5-4|NA|TRBJ1-1|NA
TGTGCCAGCAGCCCCGAAGGGAGGAACACTGAAGCTTTCTTT
CASSPEGRNTEAFF
>TRBV5-1|NA|TRBJ2-3|NA
TGCGCCAGCAGCTTTCGGACAGGCACAGATACGCAGTATTTT
CASSFRTGTDTQYF
>TRBV28|NA|TRBJ2-2|NA
TGTGCCAGCAGTTTAGTCGGGACAATGAACACCGGGGAGCTGTTTTTT
CASSLVGTMNTGELFF
>TRBV4-1|few|TRBJ2-7|TRBD2
TGCGCCAGCAGCCAAAGCGCGGGAGTCCCCTACGAGCAGTACTTC
CASSQSAGVPYEQYF
>TRBV2|NA|TRBJ1-1|NA
TGTGCCAGCAGTCCCCCTCTTAGGGGAGCTTTCTTT
CASSPPLRGAFF
>TRBV27|NA|TRBJ2-7|TRBD2
TGTGCCAGCAGACAAGGCACAGGCGGGACTAGCGGAACCTACGAGCAGTACTTC
CASRQGTGGTSGTYEQYF
>TRBV11-2|NA|TRBJ2-3|NA
TGTGCCAGCACCCCTAGCACAGATACGCAGTATTTT
CASTPSTDTQYF
>TRBV7-3|NA|TRBJ1-1|NA
TGTGCCAGCAGCGCCGCAGGAACTGAAGCTTTCTTT
CASSAAGTEAFF
>TRBV10-3|NA|TRBJ1-2|TRBD1
TGTGCCATTCTCGGGACAGGGAAGACTCGCTATGGCTACACCTTC
CAILGTGKTRYGYTF
>TRBV5-6|NA|TRBJ2-3|TRBD1
TGTGCCAGCAGCAGACTCAGGGACAGCATAGATACGCAGTATTTT
CASSRLRDSIDTQYF
>TRBV28|NA|TRBJ2-2|NA
TGTGCCAGCTTACAGAGTTTGAACACCGGGGAGCTGTTTTTT
CASLQSLNTGELFF
>TRBV5-4|NA|TRBJ1-1|TRBD1
TGTGCCAGCAGCTTGGATGGACAGGGCCACATGAACACTGAAGCTTTCTTT
CASSLDGQGHMNTEAFF
>TRBV14|NA|TRBJ2-7|NA
TGTGCCAGCAGCTCGACTGCCTACGAGCAGTACTTC
CASSSTAYEQYF
>TRBV5-8|NA|TRBJ2-2|TRBD2
TGTGCCAGCAGCCCCCTTGCGGGGGTGAACACCGGGGAGCTGTTTTTT
CASSPLAGVNTGELFF
>TRBV11-2|NA|TRBJ2-6|NA
TGTGCCAGCAGTCCTGACAGGACAGCCTTCTGGGCCAACGTCCTGACTTTC
CASSPDRTAFWANVLTF
>TRBV11-2|NA|TRBJ2-7|NA
TGTGCCAGCAGCTTAGCCCCGCGCTCACTGGACGAGCAGTACTTC
CASSLAPRSLDEQYF
>TRBV9|NA|TRBJ1-2|NA
TGTGCCAGCAGCGTAGAAGATGGGGGGGTCTATGGCTACACCTTC
CASSVEDGGVYGYTF
>TRBV9|NA|TRBJ1-1|TRBD1
TGTGCCAGCAGCCCGACAGGGAGCGGGAACACTGAAGCTTTCTTT
CASSPTGSGNTEAFF
>TRBV2|NA|TRBJ1-2|NA
TGTGCCAGCAGTGAAGGAGAGAGGGGGAATTCGGACTATGGCTACACCTTC
CASSEGERGNSDYGYTF
>TRBV11-3|NA|TRBJ1-1|NA
TGTGCCAGCAGCTTAGGGTCGGGGAGCACTGAAGCTTTCTTT
CASSLGSGSTEAFF
>TRBV19|NA|TRBJ2-5|TRBD2
TGTGCCAGTAGTATGGGGACTAGCGGGAGGATGGAGACCCAGTACTTC
CASSMGTSGRMETQYF
>TRBV15|few|TRBJ1-5|NA
TGTGCCACCAGCGGAGCCTTTAGCAATCAGCCCCAGCATTTT
CATSGAFSNQPQHF
>TRBV18|NA|TRBJ2-1|TRBD2
TGTGCCAGCTCACCACGGACTAGCGGCTTGGCGCGCTCCTACAATGAGCAGTTCTTC
CASSPRTSGLARSYNEQFF
>TRBV28|once|TRBJ1-5|NA
TGTGCCAGCAGTTTATTTAGCCTGGTTCAGCCCCAGCATTTT
CASSLFSLVQPQHF
>TRBV28|NA|TRBJ2-3|NA
TGTGCCAGCAGTTTAGGCAAGGACAGATTCACAGATACGCAGTATTTT
CASSLGKDRFTDTQYF
>TRBV2|NA|TRBJ2-1|TRBD2
TGTGCCAGGACTAGCGGTTCATACAATGAGCAGTTCTTC
CARTSGSYNEQFF
>TRBV7-8|NA|TRBJ2-1|TRBD2
TGTGCCAGCAGCTTAGTGGGGGGGACTTCCTCCCGACACAATGAGCAGTTCTTC
CASSLVGGTSSRHNEQFF
>TRBV6-7|NA|TRBJ1-5|NA
TGTGCCAGCAGTTACTTAAACAGACATAGCAATCAGCCCCAGCATTTT
CASSYLNRHSNQPQHF
>TRBV13|NA|TRBJ1-1|NA
TGTGCCAGCAGCTCGCTGGGGCGGGGCCGGATGAACACTGAAGCTTTCTTT
CASSSLGRGRMNTEAFF
>TRBV6-6|NA|TRBJ2-2|TRBD1
TGTGCCAGCAGCCAACGACAGGGCGGCACCGGGGAGCTGTTTTTT
CASSQRQGGTGELFF
>TRBV7-8|NA|TRBJ2-7|TRBD1
TGTGCCAGCAGACCCACAAAGGGACAGGGGGCTTACGAGCAGTACTTC
CASRPTKGQGAYEQYF
>TRBV10-1|NA|TRBJ2-2|TRBD2
TGCGCCAGCAGGGAAAGCGGGAAAGGGGAGCTGTTTTTT
CASRESGKGELFF
>TRBV6-6|NA|TRBJ2-7|TRBD1
TGTGCCAGCAGTTACTCCGACAGGGGGTCCTACGAGCAGTACTTC
CASSYSDRGSYEQYF
>TRBV27|once|TRBJ2-7|NA
TGTGCCAGCAGTTCATCCTACGAGCAGTACTTC
CASSSSYEQYF
>TRBV15|NA|TRBJ2-1|TRBD2
TGTGCCACCAGCAGAGGGCGGGGGGAGTACAATGAGCAGTTCTTC
CATSRGRGEYNEQFF
>TRBV2|NA|TRBJ1-2|TRBD1
TGTGCCAGCAGAGAAGACAGGGGGAACTATGGCTACACCTTC
CASREDRGNYGYTF
>TRBV9|NA|TRBJ2-6|TRBD1
TGTGCCAGCAGCCCCCGGGACAGGGGTGCTGGGGCCAACGTCCTGACTTTC
CASSPRDRGAGANVLTF
>TRBV15|NA|TRBJ2-1|NA
TGTGCCACCAGCATGGGGGGAGACTTGAATGAGCAGTTCTTC
CATSMGGDLNEQFF
>TRBV29-1|few|TRBJ1-1|TRBD1
TGCAGCGTTGCTTGGACAGGGGGGAACACTGAAGCTTTCTTT
CSVAWTGGNTEAFF
>TRBV28|NA|TRBJ1-3|NA
TGTGCCAGCAGTTTTAGGGGCGGTGGAAACACCATATATTTT
CASSFRGGGNTIYF
>TRBV6-4|NA|TRBJ2-1|TRBD2
TGTGCCAGCAGCCGTGGACTAGCGGGCTACAATGAGCAGTTCTTC
CASSRGLAGYNEQFF